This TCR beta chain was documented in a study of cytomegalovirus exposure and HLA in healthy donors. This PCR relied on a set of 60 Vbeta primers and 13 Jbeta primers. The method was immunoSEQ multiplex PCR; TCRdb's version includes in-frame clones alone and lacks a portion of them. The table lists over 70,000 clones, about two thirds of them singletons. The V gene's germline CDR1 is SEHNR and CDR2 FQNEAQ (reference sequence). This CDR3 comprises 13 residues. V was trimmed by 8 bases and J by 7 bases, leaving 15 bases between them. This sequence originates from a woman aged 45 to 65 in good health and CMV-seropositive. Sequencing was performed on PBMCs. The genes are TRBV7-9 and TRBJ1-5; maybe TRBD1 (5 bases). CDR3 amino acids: CASSGGLNQPQHF. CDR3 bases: TGTGCCAGCTCCGGGGGATTAAACCAGCCCCAGCATTTT.